The present T cell receptor (beta chain) was sequenced within a study of metastatic and nonmetastatic thyroid tumors. At the level of the study: Thyroid patients, malignant and benign, had repertoires compared across blood and tumor or nodule tissue. Whole-study findings and limits: The reported finding was significantly higher TCR beta diversity in malignant thyroid tumors relative to benign nodules, in blood and tumor.

V shed 3 bases and J 0 bases; nucleotides not matched to a gene: 7. This CDR3 contains 17 residues. Germline CDR1 reads KGHDR; CDR2 reads SFDVKD. Thyroid surgery was performed in patients who had received no treatment beforehand. From the PCR reads, TCRdb re-called clones with MiXCR. The repertoire holds around 19,000 clones, with 34% as singletons. This clone is termed medium-sized (0.01 to 0.1%). What it binds is not known. Other nucleotide sequences in the sample specify the same CDR3. Material: tumor tissue. The chain couples TRBV24-1 to TRBJ2-1; 7 bases align to TRBD2. The sequence was obtained from a male donor with papillary thyroid cancer or a benign thyroid nodule (not recorded which). Some clones in this sample may be carry-over from other donors' samples. CDR3: CATSDRTRGSSYNEQFF. The CDR3 coding sequence is TGTGCCACCAGTGATCGGACTAGGGGAAGCTCCTACAATGAGCAGTTCTTC.